These T cell receptor beta chains were read from a single sample in a study of T cell changes during pregnancy in multiple sclerosis. Profiled with immunoSEQ multiplex PCR; TCRdb holds only in-frame clones, not every one. The top ten hold 0.95% to 1.5% of the sample, which has about 44,000 clones, approximately 90% seen once. Source: CD4+ T cells from peripheral blood mononuclear cells, taken after pregnancy. These receptors all come from a female donor with multiple sclerosis, enrolled in a pregnancy study. CDR3s include the opening cysteine and the closing phenylalanine or tryptophan. A D gene is named only where the DNA matches it firmly. Clone size is stated in some rows and not others, as once, few, many or a class when expanded.

clone size,D gene,CDR3 length,J gene,V gene,CDR3 DNA,CDR3 protein
.,.,14,TRBJ2-3,TRBV2,TGTGCCAGCAGTGATAGCGTCGGCACAGATACGCAGTATTTT,CASSDSVGTDTQYF
.,TRBD1,15,TRBJ1-5,TRBV12-5,TGTGCTAGTGGAGCCGGGACAGGGCGCAATCAGCCCCAGCATTTT,CASGAGTGRNQPQHF
.,.,13,TRBJ1-1,TRBV5-6,TGTGCCAGCAGCTCGGGACTTGGGGTGGAAGCTTTCTTT,CASSSGLGVEAFF
.,TRBD2,13,TRBJ2-7,TRBV29-1,TGCAGCGTTGAATTCACTAGCGGCTACGAGCAGTACTTC,CSVEFTSGYEQYF
.,.,14,TRBJ2-7,TRBV7-2,TGTGCCAGCAGCCAGGACAGATATTCCTACGAGCAGTACTTC,CASSQDRYSYEQYF
once,.,14,TRBJ2-7,TRBV6-5,TGTGCCAGCAGGTCGGATTTCCGCCGGGTCGAGCAGTACTTC,CASRSDFRRVEQYF
.,TRBD2,16,TRBJ2-2,TRBV27,TGTGCCAGCAGTGCAGACGGCGGGGGACCCACCGGGGAGCTGTTTTTT,CASSADGGGPTGELFF
.,.,14,TRBJ2-3,TRBV19,TGTGCCAGCGGGAGAGGGGTCCGCACAGATACGCAGTATTTT,CASGRGVRTDTQYF
.,.,11,TRBJ2-3,TRBV28,TGTGCCAGCAGTAAGAGGGATACGCAGTATTTT,CASSKRDTQYF
.,.,14,TRBJ2-1,TRBV28,TGTGCCAGCAGTACTATAAGCGGGACAGGTGAGCAGTTCTTC,CASSTISGTGEQFF
.,TRBD2,13,TRBJ2-5,TRBV4-3,TGCGCCAGCAGCCAGGGGACTATGGAGACCCAGTACTTC,CASSQGTMETQYF
.,.,14,TRBJ1-2,TRBV28,TGTGCCAGCAGTTTGGGTCAGGTCCCCTATGGCTACACCTTC,CASSLGQVPYGYTF
.,.,14,TRBJ2-7,TRBV5-1,TGCGCCAGCAGCCTGAGCGGATATGCCTACGAGCAGTACTTC,CASSLSGYAYEQYF
.,TRBD1,13,TRBJ2-7,TRBV28,TGTGCCAGCAGGACACAGGGGGCCTACGAGCAGTACTTC,CASRTQGAYEQYF
.,TRBD1,14,TRBJ1-5,TRBV28,TGTGCCAGCAGTCGTTCACAGGGGCTGTGGCCCCAGCATTTT,CASSRSQGLWPQHF
.,TRBD2,14,TRBJ2-1,TRBV30,TGTGCCTGGAGTGTACTAGCGGGATTCAGTGAGCAGTTCTTC,CAWSVLAGFSEQFF
.,.,15,TRBJ2-7,TRBV10-1,TGCGCCAGCAGTAAATCGGGAGCATCTATTGACGAGCAGTACTTC,CASSKSGASIDEQYF
.,.,16,TRBJ2-2,TRBV25-1,TGTGCCAGCAGTGATGCTCAGGACTATAACACCGGGGAGCTGTTTTTT,CASSDAQDYNTGELFF
.,TRBD2,15,TRBJ2-5,TRBV7-2,TGTGCCAGCAGCTACGGACTAGCGGGGCAAGAGACCCAGTACTTC,CASSYGLAGQETQYF
.,TRBD1,15,TRBJ2-5,TRBV9,TGTGCCAGCAGCGTAGCAGGGGGTAGGGGAGAGACCCAGTACTTC,CASSVAGGRGETQYF
.,TRBD2,15,TRBJ2-2,TRBV2,TGTGCCAGCAGCGAAGGGACTAGCAACACCGGGGAGCTGTTTTTT,CASSEGTSNTGELFF